What follows is one T cell receptor beta chain and its context. The antigen is undetermined. This sample was included in a study of shared clonotypes between healthy human individuals. Study in general: Each donor's CD8 memory used one plate, CD8 naive two, each CD4 subset three.

This table comes from immunoSEQ multiplex PCR, and its TCRdb copy is limited to in-frame clones, with some not included. The top ten clones hold around 0.38% of a sample with more than 1.2 million clones, less than 99% of them seen once. The CDR3 runs to 16 residues. Trimming at V came to 5 bases and at J to 4 bases, leaving 9 bases not matched to a gene. Germline V gives CDR1 PRHDT, CDR2 FYEKMQ (reference sequence). Whole-study results and caveats: Generation of non-shared clonotypes was less probable than generation of clonotypes shared by all four donors.

V usage is TRBV13 and J usage is TRBJ2-3; 10 bases agree with TRBD1. This receptor was identified in a man aged 30 to 39 in good health. Sequenced input: naive CD4+ T cells sorted from blood. Sample subset: CD45RA+ positively selected. The CDR3 reads CASSTRDRGWADTQYF. CDR3 nucleotides: TGTGCCAGCAGCACCCGGGACAGGGGTTGGGCAGATACGCAGTATTTT.